The source of this TCR beta chain is a study of blood T cell repertoires in COVID-19 (dated by TCRdb to about 2020). General notes on the study: Collaborator samples came from the United States, Italy and Spain and covered acute and convalescent phases of COVID-19. The sample metadata nearly always contained a de-identified subject ID, COVID-19 status, age in years and sex. The dataset comprised deeply sampled blood TCRbeta repertoires from subjects exposed to, actively infected with, or recovered from COVID-19. Samples came from the ongoing ImmuneRACE study (first 160 participants) plus 1,254 subjects from 6 global collaborators. The repertoires were released in a freely available public database intended as a resource for research on the immune response to SARS-CoV-2. The material from the prospective study consisted of cDNA or gDNA derived from T cells, B-cell-depleted T cells, or PBMCs. Where available, HLA class I and class II types were taken from metadata supplied by the sample provider and were not determined by assay-based typing. Study-level results and caveats: How much clinical and demographic metadata was included differed by source and by participant, and the metadata was provided uncurated.

Collaborating institutions collected whole blood in K2EDTA tubes following their own protocols. For TCRbeta analysis, collaborator samples were shipped as frozen whole blood, as isolated PBMCs, or as DNA extracted from either sample type. The immunoSEQ Assay, a bias-controlled multiplex PCR, was used to amplify TCRbeta CDR3 regions from genomic DNA. The authors' analysis ran thus. Nucleated cell counts per sample were estimated from amplification of reference gene primers within the assay. Sequence reads were collapsed and filtered to measure the absolute abundance of every unique TCRbeta CDR3 rearrangement. For each sample, productive Simpson clonality was calculated as the square root of Simpson's diversity index over productive rearrangements. Held by TCRdb, this immuneACCESS table contains in-frame sequences only and omits some clones. Under half of the omission traces to an unresolved V gene where checked; the cause of the rest is unknown. That table gives V, J and clone size, and the DNA gave D and trimming. The sample table shows around 76,000 clones, and approximately 77% are seen once. The ten largest clonotypes hold about 0.87% of the sample.

Comments on this clone: Its antigen has not been determined. No much larger clone exists at a distance of one base, and base qualities are not known.

This clonotype was sampled from a woman in her sixties or seventies with acute or convalescent COVID-19. The source material was peripheral blood.

The CDR3 reads CASSPPVAGGPNTGELFF. The base sequence is TGTGCCAGCTCACCACCCGTAGCGGGGGGGCCGAACACCGGGGAGCTGTTTTTT. The V gene is TRBV18 and the J gene is TRBJ2-2, with 11 bases in between that match TRBD2. Its CDR3 holds 18 amino acids, cysteine through phenylalanine. Only the CDR3 region is kept as DNA, spanning 54 bases read in frame from base 1. V trim: 0 bases; J trim: 0 bases; unmatched bases: 3. Per the germline V gene, KGHSH is the CDR1 and LQKENI is the CDR2.